Described below is a single T cell receptor (beta chain) sequence and its context. Per the germline V gene, CDR1 is DFQATT and CDR2 is SNEGSKA (reference sequence). The length of the CDR3 is 14 residues. J lost 4 bases, V lost 3 bases, and 9 bases had no gene match. In blood CD8+ and CD4+ T cells, TCR beta underwent sequencing. Bulk CD8+ and CD4+ cells came from magnetic negative isolation; CD8+ TEMRA by FACS. When the RNA was reverse transcribed, random hexamers were used with an input of about 0.45 to 1 ug. Amplification of TCR beta CDR3 spanned 54 Vbeta and 13 Jbeta via immunoSEQ multiplex PCR. A single record per CDR3 protein comes from TCRdb applying MiXCR to the immunoSEQ multiplex PCR reads. The data show about 100,000 distinct CDR3 sequences, about 95% seen once. These data originate in a study of CD8 T cells in Susac syndrome.

The gene calls are TRBV20-1 and TRBJ2-7; TRBD2 agrees at 7 bases. Source material: CD8+ T cells from PBMCs. The clonotype comes from a human donor with Susac syndrome. The CDR3 DNA sequence: TGCAGTGCTAGCCCTAGCGGAGCAAGATACGAGCAGTACTTC. As protein: CSASPSGARYEQYF.